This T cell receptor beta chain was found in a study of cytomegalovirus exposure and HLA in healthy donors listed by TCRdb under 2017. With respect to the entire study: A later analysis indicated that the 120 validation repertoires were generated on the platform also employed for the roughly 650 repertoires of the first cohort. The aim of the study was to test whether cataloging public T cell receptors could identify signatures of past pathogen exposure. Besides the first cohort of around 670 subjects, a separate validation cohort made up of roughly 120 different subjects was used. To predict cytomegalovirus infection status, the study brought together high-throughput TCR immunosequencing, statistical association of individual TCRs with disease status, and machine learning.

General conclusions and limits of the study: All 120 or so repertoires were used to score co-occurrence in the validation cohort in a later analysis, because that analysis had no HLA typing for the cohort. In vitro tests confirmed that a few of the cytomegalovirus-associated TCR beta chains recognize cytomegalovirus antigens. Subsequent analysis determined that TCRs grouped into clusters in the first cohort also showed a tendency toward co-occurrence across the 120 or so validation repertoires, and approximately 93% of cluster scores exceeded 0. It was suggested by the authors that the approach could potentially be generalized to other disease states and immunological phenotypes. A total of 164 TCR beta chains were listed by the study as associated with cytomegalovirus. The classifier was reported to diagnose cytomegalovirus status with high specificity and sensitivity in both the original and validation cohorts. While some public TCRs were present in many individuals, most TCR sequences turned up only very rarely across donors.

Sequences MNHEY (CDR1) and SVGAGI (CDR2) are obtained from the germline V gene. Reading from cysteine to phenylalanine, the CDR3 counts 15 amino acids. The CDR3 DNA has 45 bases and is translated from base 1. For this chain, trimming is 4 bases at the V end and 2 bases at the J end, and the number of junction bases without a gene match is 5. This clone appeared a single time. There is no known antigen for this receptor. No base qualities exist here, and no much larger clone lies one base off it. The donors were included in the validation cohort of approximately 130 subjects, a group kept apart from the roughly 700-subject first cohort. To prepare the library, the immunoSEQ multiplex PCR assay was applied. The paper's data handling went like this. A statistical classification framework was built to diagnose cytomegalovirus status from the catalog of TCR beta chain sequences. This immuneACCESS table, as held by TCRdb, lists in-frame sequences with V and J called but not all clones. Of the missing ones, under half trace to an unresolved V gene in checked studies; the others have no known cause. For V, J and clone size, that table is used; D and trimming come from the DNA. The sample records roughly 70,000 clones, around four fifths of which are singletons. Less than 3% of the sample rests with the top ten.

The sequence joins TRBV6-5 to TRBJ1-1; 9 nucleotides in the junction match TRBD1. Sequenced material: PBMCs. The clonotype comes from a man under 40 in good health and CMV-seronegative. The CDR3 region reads CASSWGQGINTEAFF. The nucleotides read TGTGCCAGCAGTTGGGGACAGGGCATAAACACTGAAGCTTTCTTT.